One T cell receptor beta chain is described in this entry. These data come from a study of sequential checkpoint blockade in melanoma. Study-wide context: Arm A got nivolumab then ipilimumab; arm B the reverse, 1:1. Maintenance nivolumab came after either treatment sequence.

This CDR3 region has 16 residues. V lost 5 bases and J lost 10; bases outside the gene matches: 14. CDR1 is SGHAT, CDR2 FQNNGV, per germline. Generated by immunoSEQ multiplex PCR, the TCRdb table keeps only in-frame clones and is missing some. The table has 10,000 or so clones, roughly 80% seen once; the top ten hold approximately 51%. Indicated treatment: randomized to nivolumab then ipilimumab (arm A) or the reverse (arm B). DNA-damaging chemotherapy had not been given to any patient beforehand. Sorted cells were live CD3+CD8+, lacking CD19 and CD56, from PBMCs. Material: CD8+ T cells sorted from blood (inferred from file names), obtained from a patient given nivolumab and ipilimumab in sequence. The chain is built from TRBV11-2 and TRBJ2-1; 10 positions agree with TRBD1. This sequence was found in a human donor with melanoma. This chain's CDR3 is CASSGPGDRGVWEQFF. Written as DNA, the CDR3 is TGTGCCAGCAGCGGGCCCGGGGACAGGGGTGTGTGGGAGCAGTTCTTC.